The source of this T cell receptor beta chain is a study of blood T cell repertoires in COVID-19. Across the study: Researchers got acute and convalescent COVID-19 samples from the United States, Italy and Spain. From T cells, B-cell-depleted T cells, or PBMCs came the material, which was cDNA or gDNA.

This CDR3 region has 15 residues. CDR1 and CDR2 (germline): SGHRS, YFSETQ. V shed 5 bases and J 0 bases; nucleotides not matched to a gene: 4. Profiling relied on immunoSEQ multiplex PCR, and the TCRdb table lists in-frame clones only, not all of them. The table shows about 95,000 clones, with roughly four fifths occurring only once. What was sequenced was peripheral blood. This receptor was identified in a human donor in a cohort sampled during active COVID-19. The chain carries TRBV5-1 and TRBJ2-1; TRBD2 agrees at 8 bases. The DNA for the CDR3 is TGCGCCAGCAGGTTTAGCGGGAACTCCTACAATGAGCAGTTCTTC. Its translation: CASRFSGNSYNEQFF.